Detailed here is one T cell receptor beta chain. CDR1 is SGHRS, CDR2 YFSETQ, per germline. This CDR3 has 14 residues. J was trimmed by 5 bases and V by 4 bases; bases with no gene match: 5. The data derive from a study of blood T cell repertoires in COVID-19. Some clones are missing from TCRdb's copy, which holds only in-frame ones; the method was immunoSEQ multiplex PCR. The data show tens of thousands of clones, with approximately 86% seen just once and more than 5.5% held by the top ten. V is TRBV5-1 and J is TRBJ2-1; TRBD1 agrees at 8 bases. Material for sequencing was peripheral blood. The origin of this receptor is a woman older than 75 with active or convalescent COVID-19. The DNA for the CDR3 is TGCGCCAGCAGCGGGGGGACAGGACACAATGAGCAGTTCTTC. Its protein is CASSGGTGHNEQFF.